This TCR beta chain was obtained from a study of read filtering for tumor transcriptome and immune sequencing. This library used 300 to 500 ng RNA and molecular barcoded adaptors spanning alpha/delta and beta/gamma chains. MiXCR, applied by TCRdb to the reads, yields one record per CDR3 protein. The sample yields about 39,000 distinct CDR3 sequences, 13% to 15% seen once. This clonotype has a handful of counts. The germline V and J ends were trimmed by 4 bases and 8 bases, with 14 bases remaining between them. Germline-derived CDR1 and CDR2 are SGHAT and FQNNGV. The CDR3 runs to 13 residues. This receptor was taken from a donor aged 40 or over with multiple myeloma. The rearrangement links TRBV11-2 to TRBJ1-1; D not certain. Material: a population of CD138-negative cells sorted from bone marrow. This CDR3 is CASSSEVGREAFF. The DNA for the CDR3 is TGTGCCAGCAGCTCCGAGGTGGGGAGGGAAGCTTTCTTT. The full variable domain, rest sourced from reference TRBV11-2 and TRBJ1-1, is EAGVAQSPRYKIIEKRQSVAFWCNPISGHATLYWYQQILGQGPKLLIQFQNNGVVDDSQLPKDRFSAERLKGVDSTLKIQPAKLEDSAVYLCASSSEVGREAFFGQGTRLTVV.